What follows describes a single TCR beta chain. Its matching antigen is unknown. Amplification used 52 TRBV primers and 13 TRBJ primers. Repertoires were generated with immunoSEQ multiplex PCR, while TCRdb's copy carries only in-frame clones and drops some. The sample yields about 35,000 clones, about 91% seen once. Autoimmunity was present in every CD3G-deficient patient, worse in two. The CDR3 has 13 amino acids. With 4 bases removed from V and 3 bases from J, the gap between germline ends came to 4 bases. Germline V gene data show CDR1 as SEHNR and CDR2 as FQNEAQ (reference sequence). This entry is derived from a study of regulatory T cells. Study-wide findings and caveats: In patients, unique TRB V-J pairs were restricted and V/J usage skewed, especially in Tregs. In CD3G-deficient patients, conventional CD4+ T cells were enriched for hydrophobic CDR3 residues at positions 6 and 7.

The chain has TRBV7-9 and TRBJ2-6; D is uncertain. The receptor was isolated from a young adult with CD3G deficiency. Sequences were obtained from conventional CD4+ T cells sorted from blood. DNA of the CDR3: TGTGCCAGCAGCTCGGGTGGGGCCAACGTCCTGACTTTC. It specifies CASSSGGANVLTF.